These T cell receptor beta chains were read from a single sample in a study of blood T cells in healthy people across ages. Via MiXCR, TCRdb re-called the 5' RACE reads, giving one row per CDR3 protein. Of 780,000 or so distinct CDR3 sequences listed, approximately 60% are singletons. The sample taken for sequencing was blood. The receptors shown here come from a man between 40 and 49 years old in good health. CDR3s include the opening cysteine and the closing phenylalanine or tryptophan. The D gene is left open where the match is weak. Rows may omit the clone size; those that give it use once, few, many or a size class.

CDR3	DNA	size	D	V	J
CASIPTRKGRGYNEQYF	TGTGCCAGCATTCCGACACGGAAAGGCAGGGGCTACAATGAGCAGTACTTC	NA	NA	TRBV21-1	TRBJ2-7
CASRTSGPGTGELFF	TGTGCCAGCCGGACTAGCGGGCCGGGAACCGGGGAGCTGTTTTTT	NA	TRBD2	TRBV28	TRBJ2-2
CSGGLAGTIGYNEQYF	TGCAGCGGGGGACTAGCGGGAACCATCGGATACAATGAGCAGTACTTC	NA	TRBD2	TRBV29-1	TRBJ2-7
CASSTGTVSETQYF	TGTGCCAGCTCAACGGGGACAGTCTCGGAGACCCAGTACTTC	NA	TRBD1	TRBV18	TRBJ2-5
CASSQDYLSYNEQFF	TGTGCCAGCAGTCAGGACTACCTCTCCTACAATGAGCAGTTCTTC	few	NA	TRBV28	TRBJ2-1
CASTKPLRDNVYGEQFF	TGTGCCAGCACCAAACCTCTCCGGGACAACGTGTACGGTGAGCAGTTCTTC	NA	NA	TRBV6-2/TRBV6-3	TRBJ2-1
CASSLQAAKNIQYF	TGTGCCAGCAGTCTGCAGGCGGCCAAAAACATTCAGTACTTC	NA	NA	TRBV28	TRBJ2-4
CASGFMLLQPQHF	TGTGCCAGCGGCTTTATGTTGCTTCAGCCCCAGCATTTT	NA	NA	TRBV6-2/TRBV6-3	TRBJ1-5
CASSQDREYSRRETQYF	TGTGCCAGCAGCCAAGATAGGGAATACTCACGGAGAGAGACCCAGTACTTC	NA	NA	TRBV4-2	TRBJ2-5
CASSQETPPRTDTQYF	TGTGCCAGCAGCCAAGAGACTCCTCCAAGAACAGATACGCAGTATTTT	many	NA	TRBV4-2	TRBJ2-3
CASSSEQGAGDNEQFF	TGTGCCAGCAGCTCGGAACAGGGGGCCGGGGACAATGAGCAGTTCTTC	NA	TRBD1	TRBV11-1	TRBJ2-1
CASSWGQHTDTQYF	TGCGCCAGCAGCTGGGGACAGCACACAGATACGCAGTATTTT	NA	TRBD1	TRBV5-1	TRBJ2-3
CSARPGFSYEQYF	TGCAGTGCTAGACCCGGGTTCTCCTACGAGCAGTACTTC	NA	NA	TRBV20-1	TRBJ2-7
CASSVGTKNIQYF	TGTGCCAGCTCCGTGGGGACCAAAAACATTCAGTACTTC	NA	NA	TRBV27	TRBJ2-4
CSAATGNIQYF	TGCAGTGCAGCGACAGGGAACATTCAGTACTTC	many	TRBD1	TRBV20-1	TRBJ2-4